The 31 T cell receptor beta chains reported below all come from one sample, sequenced in a study of blood T cells in healthy people across ages. A second PCR, run for about 7 to 11 cycles, used a sample-barcoded 5' primer plus a J-beta primer mix. Using its own MiXCR run on the 5' RACE reads, TCRdb lists one record per CDR3 protein. The sample shows approximately 780,000 distinct CDR3 sequences, roughly 25% of them seen only once. This sample also appeared in a second study, on T cells of mothers and their children.

Sequences were obtained from blood. Receptors originate from a boy aged 5-17 years in good health.

The chain uses TRBV20-1 and TRBJ2-5; possible D gene TRBD2, 6 bases. The CDR3 has 12 residues. V was pared by 5 bases and J by 4 bases, with 11 bases between. Germline V gene sequence: CDR1 DFQATT, CDR2 SNEGSKA (reference sequence). CDR3 coding DNA: TGCAGTGCTCTCGGGGGTGGAGAGACCCAGTACTTC. As protein: CSALGGGETQYF.

The CDR3 here is CASSYPGQLYEQYF. DNA of the CDR3: TGTGCCAGCAGTTACCCCGGACAGTTATACGAGCAGTACTTC. This sequence joins TRBV6-6 and TRBJ2-7; possibly TRBD1 for D (6 bases). The CDR3 loop spans 14 amino acids. V gave up 2 bases and J gave up 4 bases, with 12 bases separating them. From germline, CDR1 is MNHNY and CDR2 SVGAGI (reference sequence).

The chain links TRBV5-4 to TRBJ2-5; 7 positions match TRBD2. Germline-derived CDR1 and CDR2 are SGHNT and YYREEE (reference sequence). This CDR3 comprises 13 residues. V trimming: 4 bases; J trimming: 3 bases; junction bases outside the gene matches: 3. The CDR3 here is CASSSTSEETQYF. The CDR3 nucleotides are TGTGCCAGCAGCAGTACTAGCGAAGAGACCCAGTACTTC.

This clonotype was detected a few times. The J gene is TRBJ1-2, the V gene TRBV29-1; D gene unclear. Trimming took off 4 bases at V and 4 bases at J, with 7 bases between the two ends. The CDR3 extends over 11 amino acids. Germline V gene data show CDR1 as SQVTM and CDR2 as ANQGSEA. CDR3 loop: CSVGSSYGYTF. CDR3 bases: TGCAGCGTTGGCAGCTCCTATGGCTACACCTTC.

The V gene is TRBV5-1, the J gene TRBJ2-1; weak D call: TRBD1 (6 bases). The ends were cut back, 4 bases at V and 2 bases at J, with 10 bases in the middle. Germline loops: CDR1 SGHRS, CDR2 YFSETQ. CDR3 length: 14 residues. CDR3 DNA: TGCGCCAGCAGCAATACAGGGCCCTACAATGAGCAGTTCTTC. This encodes CASSNTGPYNEQFF.

This clonotype has more than one count but fewer than ten. The germline gene is not matched at one end of the junction; a read error may be the cause. V is TRBV13 and J is TRBJ2-5; no definite D call. Germline CDR1 PRHDT, CDR2 FYEKMQ (reference sequence). The CDR3 is 12 amino acids. The CDR3 DNA sequence: TGTGCCAACAGCCCCGTACGGGAGACCCAGTACTTC. Amino acids: CANSPVRETQYF.

The J gene is TRBJ2-1, the V gene TRBV5-1; TRBD1 agrees at 11 bases. The V gene's germline CDR1 is SGHRS and CDR2 YFSETQ. J was trimmed by 10 bases and V by 0 bases; bases with no gene match: 6. The CDR3 length is 15 residues. CDR3 amino acids: CASSLDGQGALEQFF. The CDR3 DNA is TGCGCCAGCAGCTTGGACGGACAGGGGGCTTTAGAGCAGTTCTTC. The full variable domain, completed using reference TRBV5-1 and TRBJ2-1, is KAGVTQTPRYLIKTRGQQVTLSCSPISGHRSVSWYQQTPGQGLQFLFEYFSETQRNKGNFPGRFSGRQFSNSRSEMNVSTLELGDSALYLCASSLDGQGALEQFFGPGTRLTVL.

This clonotype was detected a few times. The chain couples TRBV24-1 to TRBJ2-3; D could derive from TRBD1 or TRBD2 (6 bases each). The CDR3 sequence is 13 residues long. V gave up 8 bases and J gave up 1 base, with 9 bases separating them. Germline V gene lookup returns CDR1 KGHDR and CDR2 SFDVKD. The CDR3 bases are TGTGCCACCAAGGGGGGCGGCACAGATACGCAGTATTTT. Its protein is CATKGGGTDTQYF.

Only a few counts were recorded for this clonotype. The rearrangement uses TRBV25-1 and TRBJ1-6; D call uncertain. The germline V and J ends were trimmed by 1 base and 6 bases, with 10 bases remaining between them. This CDR3 is built from 15 residues. Per the germline V gene, CDR1 is MGHDK and CDR2 is SYGVNS. In DNA form, the CDR3 reads TGTGCCAGCAGTGAATGGTGGGAGCTTAATTCACCCCTCCACTTT. It yields the protein CASSEWWELNSPLHF.

In this sample, this clonotype turned up a few times. The gene calls are TRBV7-9 and TRBJ2-5; the D is unclear. The V end lost 3 bases, the J end lost 14 bases, and 10 bases lay between the germline ends. Looked up from germline, CDR1 is SEHNR and CDR2 is FQNEAQ (reference sequence). There are 10 residues in the CDR3. The CDR3 here is CASSLDGPYF. CDR3 DNA sequence: TGTGCCAGCAGCTTGGATGGGCCTTACTTC.

A few counts support this clonotype. The chain couples TRBV5-5 to TRBJ1-4; D call uncertain. The CDR3 is 15 residues long. Per the germline V gene, CDR1 is SGHKS and CDR2 is YYEKEE (reference sequence). Trimming took 0 bases from V and 8 from J, leaving 14 bases between them. The CDR3 region has the DNA TGTGCCAGCAGCTTGGCCTCGGGGATTGGCGAAAAACTGTTTTTT. It encodes CASSLASGIGEKLFF.

This clonotype was seen at least ten times. One junction end does not reproduce the germline sequence, and a read error may be involved. The rearrangement links TRBV7-7 to TRBJ2-1, with D unclear. From germline, CDR1 is SSHAT and CDR2 FNYEAQ (reference sequence). The CDR3 consists of 15 residues. CDR3 nucleotide sequence: TGTGCTAGCAGCTTAGCAGAGAGCTCCTACAATGAGCAGTTCTTC. It encodes CASSLAESSYNEQFF.

This clonotype came up a few times. The J gene is TRBJ2-3, the V gene TRBV20-1; 7 nucleotides align to TRBD1. Per germline, CDR1 DFQATT and CDR2 SNEGSKA (reference sequence). CDR3 length equals 15 residues. J was trimmed by 4 bases and V by 3 bases; bases with no gene match: 10. CDR3 residues: CSASSGQGVSDTQYF. In DNA form, the CDR3 reads TGCAGTGCTAGTTCCGGGCAGGGGGTATCAGATACGCAGTATTTT.

V is TRBV10-3 and J is TRBJ1-4; D is unclear. V shed 3 bases and J shed 4 bases, with 21 bases lying between them. This CDR3 spans 18 amino acids. Germline V gene sequence: CDR1 ENHRY, CDR2 SYGVKD. The CDR3 loop reads CAISDKKGRPTDNEKLFF. In DNA, the CDR3 is TGTGCCATCAGTGATAAAAAGGGTCGACCGACCGATAATGAAAAACTGTTTTTT.

This clonotype was detected many times. The rearrangement joins TRBV7-9 to TRBJ2-7; 7 bases line up with TRBD1. This CDR3 comprises 15 residues. V shed 5 bases, J shed 6 bases, and the junction held 13 bases outside the gene matches. Germline CDR1 and CDR2: SEHNR and FQNEAQ (reference sequence). CDR3 nucleotides: TGTGCCAGCAGCCTAACCGGGACAGACACACCCGAGCAGTACTTC. This translates into CASSLTGTDTPEQYF.

This clonotype was found a few times. J is TRBJ1-2 and V is TRBV4-1; 9 nucleotides match TRBD1. Trimming cost V 3 bases and J 5 bases; bases outside gene matches: 7. The CDR3 is made up of 15 amino acids. Per germline, CDR1 MGHRA and CDR2 YSYEKL. CDR3 nucleotide sequence: TGCGCCAGCAGCCAGTACACAGGGGGCTTTTATGGCTACACCTTC. Its protein product is CASSQYTGGFYGYTF.

The chain employs TRBV6-1 and TRBJ1-1, with D possibly matching TRBD1 (6 bases). Germline loops: CDR1 MNHNS, CDR2 SASEGT. The germline V and J ends were trimmed by 8 bases and 5 bases, with 15 bases remaining between them. This CDR3 has 13 amino acids. CDR3 region: CASRDIGYTEAFF. In DNA form, the CDR3 reads TGTGCCAGCCGGGACATAGGATATACTGAAGCTTTCTTT.

This clonotype occurred a few times. J is TRBJ1-1 and V is TRBV6-5; D gene unclear. Per the germline V gene, CDR1 is MNHEY and CDR2 is SVGAGI. Trimming cost V 4 bases and J 1 base, with 16 bases left between them. The CDR3 contains 16 residues. CDR3 residues: CASSSGVGSPNTEAFF. In nucleotides, the CDR3 is TGTGCCAGCAGTTCCGGCGTCGGGTCCCCGAACACTGAAGCTTTCTTT.

This clonotype was seen a few times. This rearrangement joins TRBV7-3 to TRBJ2-2, with 9 bases identical to TRBD2. Germline V gives CDR1 SGHTA, CDR2 FQGTGA. The CDR3 extends over 15 amino acids. The V gene end was trimmed by 6 bases and the J gene end by 2 bases; junction bases not matched to a gene: 4. The DNA for the CDR3 is TGTGCCAGCAGGTTTAGCGGGGGCAACACCGGGGAGCTGTTTTTT. Amino acid sequence: CASRFSGGNTGELFF.

This chain links TRBV5-1 with TRBJ2-2, with 8 bases lining up with TRBD1. V lost 6 bases and J lost 4; bases outside the gene matches: 5. The CDR3 spans 14 residues. Looked up from germline, CDR1 is SGHRS and CDR2 is YFSETQ. CDR3 nucleotide sequence: TGCGCCAGCACCGACAGGGGCGGCACCGGGGAGCTGTTTTTT. Protein product: CASTDRGGTGELFF.

This clonotype has a handful of counts. The chain links TRBV21-1 to TRBJ2-7; the table's D call, TRBD2, has no DNA check behind it. TRBV21-1 is given as a pseudogene. The CDR3 runs to 16 residues. This chain's CDR3 is CASSRKERGSPYEQYF. CDR3 nucleotide sequence: TGTGCCAGCAGCAGGAAGGAGCGGGGGTCCCCCTACGAGCAGTACTTC.

The chain has TRBV29-1 and TRBJ1-5; possibly TRBD1 for D (5 bases). The germline V gene has CDR1 SQVTM and CDR2 ANQGSEA. CDR3 length equals 14 residues. The CDR3 loop is CSNYGGGGNQPQHF. The CDR3 DNA reads TGCAGTAACTATGGGGGAGGAGGCAATCAGCCCCAGCATTTT.

This clonotype was recorded a few times. The rearrangement uses TRBV20-1 and TRBJ1-1; 8 bases map to TRBD1. V lost 5 bases and J lost 7; bases outside the gene matches: 15. Germline V gives CDR1 DFQATT, CDR2 SNEGSKA (reference sequence). The CDR3 length is 15 residues. CDR3 sequence: CSARPRQGFFGEAFF. CDR3 DNA sequence: TGCAGTGCTCGGCCGCGACAGGGGTTCTTTGGTGAAGCTTTCTTT.

This clonotype has at least ten counts. This CDR3 reads CASSLDRANNEQFF. CDR3 nucleotide sequence: TGCGCCAGCAGCTTGGACAGGGCGAACAATGAGCAGTTCTTC. The V gene is TRBV5-1, the J gene TRBJ2-1; D is perhaps TRBD1 (6 bases). V was pared by 0 bases and J by 5 bases, with 9 bases between. This CDR3 has 14 residues. Germline CDR1 and CDR2: SGHRS and YFSETQ.

The genes are TRBV6-2 or TRBV6-3 and TRBJ2-6; the D gene is possibly TRBD2 (6 bases). Trimming left V 9 bases short and J 0 bases short, with 12 bases between. This CDR3 region has 15 residues. Germline CDR1 reads MNHEY; CDR2 reads SVGEGT. The CDR3 sequence is CASGTPASGANVLTF. In DNA, the CDR3 is TGTGCCAGTGGGACTCCTGCCTCTGGGGCCAACGTCCTGACTTTC.

This clonotype showed up just a few times. The chain combines TRBV21-1 with TRBJ1-2; TRBD1 is taken as the D call from the table, unchecked against the DNA. TRBV21-1 is shown as a pseudogene. This CDR3 has 17 amino acids. The CDR3 DNA reads TGTGCCAGCAGCGCACACAGACAGGGGGCTAAGGACTATGGCTACACCTTC. It yields the protein CASSAHRQGAKDYGYTF.

The chain combines TRBV6-5 with TRBJ2-7; 7 bases agree with TRBD1. Germline CDR1 is MNHEY and CDR2 is SVGAGI. The length of the CDR3 is 15 residues. J was trimmed by 4 bases and V by 2 bases; bases with no gene match: 8. CDR3 bases: TGTGCCAGCAGTTACGGGAAGGGGGCGGCATACGAGCAGTACTTC. Encoded protein: CASSYGKGAAYEQYF.

The chain combines TRBV19 with TRBJ2-1, with 8 bases that match TRBD2. The CDR3 totals 14 residues. J lost 5 bases, V lost 9 bases, and 9 bases had no gene match. Germline V gene lookup returns CDR1 LNHDA and CDR2 SQIVND (reference sequence). Here the CDR3 reads CASRPGGGHNEQFF. CDR3 coding DNA: TGTGCCAGCCGTCCGGGGGGGGGCCACAATGAGCAGTTCTTC.

The chain couples TRBV3-1 to TRBJ2-7, with TRBD1 as a possible D gene (6 bases). The CDR3 consists of 11 residues. V lost 7 bases to trimming and J lost 6 bases, with 10 bases between them. CDR1 is LGHDT, CDR2 YNNKEL, per germline (reference sequence). In DNA, the CDR3 is TGTGCCAGCAACCAGACAGGCGAGCAGTACTTC. Its protein is CASNQTGEQYF.

This clonotype was seen a handful of times. The CDR3 DNA sequence: TGTGCCTGGAGTGTTAATAGAGGGGAAGCTTTCTTT. Encoded protein: CAWSVNRGEAFF. J is TRBJ1-1 and V is TRBV30; D is undetermined. The CDR3 contains 12 residues. Germline CDR1 and CDR2: GTSNPN and SVGIG (reference sequence). Trimming left V 0 bases short and J 8 bases short, with 10 bases between.

This clonotype came up a few times. The chain couples TRBV7-6 to TRBJ2-1; D might be TRBD1 (5 bases). This CDR3 has 17 residues. The V end was cut by 4 bases, the J end by 2 bases, with 18 bases between. The V gene's germline CDR1 is SGHVS and CDR2 FNYEAQ. The chain's CDR3 is CASSSSNLQGTYNEQFF. In nucleotides, the CDR3 is TGTGCCAGCAGCTCTAGTAACCTCCAGGGAACCTACAATGAGCAGTTCTTC.